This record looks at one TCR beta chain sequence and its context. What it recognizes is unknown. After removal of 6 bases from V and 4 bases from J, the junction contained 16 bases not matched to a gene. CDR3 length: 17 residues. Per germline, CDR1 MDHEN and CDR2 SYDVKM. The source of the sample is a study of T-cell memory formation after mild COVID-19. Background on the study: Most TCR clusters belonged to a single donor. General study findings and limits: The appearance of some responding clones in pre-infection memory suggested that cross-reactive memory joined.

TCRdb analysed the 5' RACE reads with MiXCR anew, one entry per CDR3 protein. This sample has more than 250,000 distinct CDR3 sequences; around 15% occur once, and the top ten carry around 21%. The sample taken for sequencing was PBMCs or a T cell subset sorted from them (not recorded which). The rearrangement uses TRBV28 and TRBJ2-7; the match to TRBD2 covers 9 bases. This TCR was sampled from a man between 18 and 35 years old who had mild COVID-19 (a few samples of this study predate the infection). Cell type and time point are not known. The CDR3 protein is CASRTGAERGARYEQYF. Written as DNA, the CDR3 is TGTGCCAGCAGGACCGGGGCTGAGCGGGGGGCGAGATACGAGCAGTACTTC.